Sequencing of this T cell receptor (beta chain) was carried out in a study of lymphopenia after photon versus proton radiotherapy. V lost 3 bases and J lost 7, with 9 bases in between. Looked up from germline, CDR1 is MDHEN and CDR2 is SYDVKM. CDR3 length: 12 amino acids. Here immunoSEQ multiplex PCR was the method, and the copy in TCRdb shows in-frame clones only, minus some. The data hold 15,000 to 20,000 clones, with around 80% observed a single time. This clone is classed as large. Its matching antigen is unknown. Study conclusions and caveats: Survival link was tested only in deceased patients; proton benefit remains a possibility. Proton therapy kept repertoires fairly stable, unlike photons, which gained effector/memory cells. A bigger post-nadir fall in TCR diversity correlated inversely with survival time in deceased patients.

This receptor was identified in a man aged 70 or older with pancreatic cancer. Sequencing was performed on peripheral blood, taken from a patient treated with proton-based radiotherapy. The rearrangement uses TRBV28 and TRBJ1-2; TRBD1 is a possible D gene (5 bases). CDR3 in DNA: TGTGCCAGCAGTTTGGGGGTGGCTGGCTACACCTTC. Its protein is CASSLGVAGYTF.